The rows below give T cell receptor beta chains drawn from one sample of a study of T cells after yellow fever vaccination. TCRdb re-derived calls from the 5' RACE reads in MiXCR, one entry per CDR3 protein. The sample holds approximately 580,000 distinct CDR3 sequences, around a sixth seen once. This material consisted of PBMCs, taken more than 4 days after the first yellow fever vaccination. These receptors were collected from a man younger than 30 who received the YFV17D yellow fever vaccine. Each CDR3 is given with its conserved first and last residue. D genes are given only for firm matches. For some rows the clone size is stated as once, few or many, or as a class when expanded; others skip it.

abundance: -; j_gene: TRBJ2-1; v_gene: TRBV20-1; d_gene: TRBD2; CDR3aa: CSASAGTSGGALNGQFF; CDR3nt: TGCAGTGCTAGTGCGGGGACTAGCGGGGGGGCGTTAAATGGGCAGTTCTTC
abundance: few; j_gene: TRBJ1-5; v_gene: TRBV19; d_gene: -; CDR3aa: CASSIGRTSNQPQHF; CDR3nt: TGTGCCAGTAGTATAGGCAGAACGAGCAATCAGCCCCAGCATTTT
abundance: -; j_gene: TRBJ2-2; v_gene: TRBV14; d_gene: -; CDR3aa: CASSQEPRDGELFF; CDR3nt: TGTGCCAGCAGCCAAGAGCCCAGGGACGGGGAGCTGTTTTTT
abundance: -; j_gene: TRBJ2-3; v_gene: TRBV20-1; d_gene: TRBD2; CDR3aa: CSVPVAGDLMTQYF; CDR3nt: TGCAGTGTTCCCGTAGCGGGGGACCTTATGACGCAGTATTTT
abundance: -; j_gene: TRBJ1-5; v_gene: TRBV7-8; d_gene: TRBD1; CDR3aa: CASSLAWATGGLKNQPQHF; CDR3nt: TGTGCCAGCAGCTTAGCGTGGGCGACAGGGGGCTTGAAGAATCAGCCCCAGCATTTT
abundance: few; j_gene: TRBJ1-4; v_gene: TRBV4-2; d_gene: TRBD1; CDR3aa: CASSPSSGGREKLFF; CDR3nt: TGTGCCAGCAGCCCCAGCTCAGGGGGCCGCGAAAAACTGTTTTTT
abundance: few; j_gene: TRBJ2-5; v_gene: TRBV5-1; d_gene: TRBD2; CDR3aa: CASSLRGLAGASRETQYF; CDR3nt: TGCGCCAGCAGCTTGAGGGGACTAGCGGGGGCAAGTAGAGAGACCCAGTACTTC
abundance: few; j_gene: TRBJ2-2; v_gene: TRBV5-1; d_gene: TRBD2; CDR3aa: CASKLGTSLAGELFF; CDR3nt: TGCGCCAGCAAATTAGGGACTAGCCTGGCCGGGGAGCTGTTTTTT
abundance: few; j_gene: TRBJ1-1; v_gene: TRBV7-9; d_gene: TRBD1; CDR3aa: CASSLNPGQGRTEAFF; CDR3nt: TGTGCCAGCAGCTTGAACCCGGGACAGGGAAGGACTGAAGCTTTCTTT
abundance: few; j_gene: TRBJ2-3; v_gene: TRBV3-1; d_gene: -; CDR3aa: CASSPSGGVADTQYF; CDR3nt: TGTGCCAGCAGTCCCTCGGGCGGGGTCGCAGATACGCAGTATTTT
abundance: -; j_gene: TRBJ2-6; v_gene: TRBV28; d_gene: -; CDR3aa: CASRYRDNSGANVLTF; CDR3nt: TGTGCCAGCAGGTACCGGGACAACTCTGGGGCCAACGTCCTGACTTTC
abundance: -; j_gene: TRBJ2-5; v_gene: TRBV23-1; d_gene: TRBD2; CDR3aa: CASSHGRGETQYF; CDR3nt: TGCGCCAGCAGTCATGGGAGGGGCGAGACCCAGTACTTC
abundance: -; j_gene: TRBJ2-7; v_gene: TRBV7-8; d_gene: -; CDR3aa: CASSLGAVGFYEQYF; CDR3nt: TGTGCCAGCAGCTTAGGGGCGGTGGGTTTCTACGAGCAGTACTTC
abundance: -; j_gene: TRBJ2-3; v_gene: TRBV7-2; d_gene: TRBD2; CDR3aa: CASRNSGGAFDTQYF; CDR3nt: TGTGCCAGCAGGAACAGCGGGGGGGCCTTTGATACGCAGTATTTT
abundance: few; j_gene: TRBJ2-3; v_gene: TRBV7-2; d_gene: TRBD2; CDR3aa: CASSSQGRLAGGNTQYF; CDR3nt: TGTGCCAGCAGCTCCCAAGGCCGACTAGCGGGGGGGAATACGCAGTATTTT
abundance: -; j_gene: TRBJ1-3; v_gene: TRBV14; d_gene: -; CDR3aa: CASSQRGDSGNTIYF; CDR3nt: TGTGCCAGCAGCCAAAGAGGGGACTCGGGAAACACCATATATTTT
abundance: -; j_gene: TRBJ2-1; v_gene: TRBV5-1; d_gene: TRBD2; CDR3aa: CASSFSGGVNEQFF; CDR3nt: TGCGCCAGCAGCTTTAGCGGGGGAGTCAATGAGCAGTTCTTC